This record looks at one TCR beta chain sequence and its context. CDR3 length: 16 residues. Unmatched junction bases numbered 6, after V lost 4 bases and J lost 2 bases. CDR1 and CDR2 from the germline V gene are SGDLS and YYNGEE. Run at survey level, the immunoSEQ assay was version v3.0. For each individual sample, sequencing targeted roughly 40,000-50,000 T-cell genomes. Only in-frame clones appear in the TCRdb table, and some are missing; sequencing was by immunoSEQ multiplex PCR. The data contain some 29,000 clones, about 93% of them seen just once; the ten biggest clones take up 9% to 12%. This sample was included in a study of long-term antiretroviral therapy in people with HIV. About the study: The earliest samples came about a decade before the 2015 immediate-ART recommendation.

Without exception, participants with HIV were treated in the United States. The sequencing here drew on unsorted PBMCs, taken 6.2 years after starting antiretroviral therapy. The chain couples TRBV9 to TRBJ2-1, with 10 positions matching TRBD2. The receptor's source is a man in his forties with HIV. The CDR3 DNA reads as TGTGCCAGCAGCCCAATCCTAGCGGGAGCCTACAATGAGCAGTTCTTC. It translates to CASSPILAGAYNEQFF.